Shown below are 30 T cell receptor beta chains from a single sample sequenced in a study of blood T cells in healthy people across ages. Combining a sample-barcoded 5' primer with a J-beta primer mix, a second PCR ran for about 7 to 11 cycles. TCRdb itself ran the 5' RACE reads through MiXCR, one entry per CDR3 protein. This repertoire shows nearly 1 million distinct CDR3 sequences, 51% found once; its top ten account for around 21%. The specimen was blood. The receptors shown here come from a woman aged 55-69 years in good health.

The V and J genes are TRBV6-5 and TRBJ2-7; 8 bases agree with TRBD1. J lost 3 bases, V lost 2 bases, and 3 bases had no gene match. This CDR3 region has 14 residues. Germline V gene data show CDR1 as MNHEY and CDR2 as SVGAGI. This chain's CDR3 is CASSYGQGIYEQYF. The DNA for the CDR3 is TGTGCCAGCAGTTACGGACAGGGTATCTACGAGCAGTACTTC.

This chain uses TRBV7-3 with TRBJ2-3; TRBD2 matches 11 bases. CDR3 length: 17 residues. Trimming cost V 5 bases and J 6 bases; bases outside gene matches: 13. Germline V gene sequence: CDR1 SGHTA, CDR2 FQGTGA. The CDR3 sequence: CASSARLAGPLIDTQYF. The CDR3 bases are TGTGCCAGCAGCGCCCGACTAGCGGGACCTCTTATCGATACGCAGTATTTT. Drawing the rest from reference TRBV7-3 and TRBJ2-3, the complete variable domain is GAGVSQTPSNKVTEKGKYVELRCDPISGHTALYWYRQSLGQGPEFLIYFQGTGAADDSGLPNDRFFAVRPEGSVSTLKIQRTERGDSAVYLCASSARLAGPLIDTQYFGPGTRLTVL.

This clonotype occurred many times. The V call is TRBV29-1, the J call TRBJ2-7; perhaps TRBD1 as D (6 bases). V was trimmed by 1 base and J by 2 bases, leaving 6 bases between them. This CDR3 is 12 amino acids long. Germline CDR1 is SQVTM and CDR2 is ANQGSEA. The CDR3 protein is CSVEGDTYEQYF. In DNA, the CDR3 is TGCAGCGTTGAAGGGGACACCTACGAGCAGTACTTC.

CDR3 region: CASSTGGVKETQYF. CDR3 DNA sequence: TGTGCCAGCAGCACTGGGGGCGTAAAAGAGACCCAGTACTTC. The gene calls are TRBV7-9 and TRBJ2-5, with D possibly TRBD1 on 6 matching bases. V was pared by 5 bases and J by 3 bases, with 13 bases between. The CDR3 is 14 residues long. Germline V CDR1 and CDR2: SEHNR, FQNEAQ (reference sequence).

The chain uses TRBV7-2 and TRBJ2-3, with a possible D match to TRBD2 (6 bases). The CDR3 consists of 14 residues. CDR1 and CDR2 (germline): SGHTA, FQGNSA. V lost 5 bases and J 4 bases, leaving 13 bases between the germline ends. The CDR3 region has the DNA TGTGCCAGCAGCCCCGGAGGGTGGGCAGATACGCAGTATTTT. It yields the protein CASSPGGWADTQYF.

The J gene is TRBJ1-4, the V gene TRBV20-1, with D hard to call. Germline V gene sequence: CDR1 DFQATT, CDR2 SNEGSKA (reference sequence). CDR3 length: 13 amino acids. Trimming took off 3 bases at V and 2 bases at J, with 7 bases between the two ends. CDR3 in amino acids: CSARRSTNEKLFF. The DNA of the CDR3 is TGCAGTGCTAGGCGATCTACTAATGAAAAACTGTTTTTT.

This clonotype appeared a few times. The chain recombines TRBV6-5 with TRBJ2-7; D might be TRBD1 (6 bases). The CDR3 is made up of 14 amino acids. The germline V gene has CDR1 MNHEY and CDR2 SVGAGI. Trimming pared 5 bases from V and 2 bases from J, leaving 13 bases between. CDR3 nucleotides: TGTGCCAGCAGTCAACTCAGGGGCCCCTACGAGCAGTACTTC. Its translation is CASSQLRGPYEQYF.

This clonotype was detected many times. The CDR3 loop is CASSLPTVVPGGNSPLHF. In DNA form, the CDR3 reads TGTGCCAGCAGTTTGCCGACGGTGGTGCCCGGCGGGAATTCACCCCTCCACTTT. The chain combines TRBV27 with TRBJ1-6, with D unresolved. Germline CDR1 MNHEY, CDR2 SMNVEV (reference sequence). The CDR3 loop spans 18 amino acids. V was pared by 3 bases and J by 7 bases, with 22 bases between.

This clonotype has a handful of counts. The chain joins TRBV29-1 to TRBJ2-2; 7 positions agree with TRBD2. This CDR3 comprises 14 residues. V lost 6 bases and J lost 3; bases outside the gene matches: 7. Germline CDR1 reads SQVTM; CDR2 reads ANQGSEA. CDR3 nucleotide sequence: TGCAGCGTCGGTAGTCGGGAGGACACCGGGGAGCTGTTTTTT. It codes for CSVGSREDTGELFF.

The chain links TRBV4-1 to TRBJ1-2; weak D call: TRBD1 (6 bases). CDR1 MGHRA and CDR2 YSYEKL come from the germline V gene. V was clipped by 6 bases and J by 0 bases, with 14 bases between them. The length of the CDR3 is 15 residues. The CDR3 nucleotides read TGCGCCAGCAGACATGTGACAGGTGCTAACTATGGCTACACCTTC. It is translated as CASRHVTGANYGYTF.

The chain carries TRBV5-1 and TRBJ1-2, with D tentatively TRBD1 (6 bases). Germline CDR1 SGHRS, CDR2 YFSETQ. Trimming cost V 4 bases and J 4 bases, with 11 bases left between them. The CDR3 extends over 13 amino acids. Here the CDR3 DNA reads TGCGCCAGCAGCCGCGGACAGAGCTATGGCTACACCTTC. As protein: CASSRGQSYGYTF.

The J gene is TRBJ2-7, the V gene TRBV7-8, with 7 bases fitting TRBD1. The CDR3 is 15 amino acids. The trim removed 3 bases at V and 1 base at J, leaving 6 bases unmatched. Germline CDR1 SGHVS, CDR2 FQNEAQ. The CDR3 here is CASSLQTGVSYEQYF. Here the CDR3 DNA reads TGTGCCAGCAGCTTGCAAACAGGGGTGTCCTACGAGCAGTACTTC.

The V and J genes are TRBV7-2 and TRBJ2-1, with a tentative D call TRBD2 (6 bases). CDR3 length equals 15 residues. V lost 2 bases and J lost 9, with 17 bases in between. The V gene's germline CDR1 is SGHTA and CDR2 FQGNSA. The CDR3 DNA reads as TGTGCCAGCAGCTTATTAGGCGGGATAGGAAGTGAGCAGTTCTTC. This encodes CASSLLGGIGSEQFF.

V and J are TRBV10-3 and TRBJ2-7; D possibly matches TRBD1 or TRBD2 (5 bases each). The CDR3 spans 14 residues. V lost 8 bases and J 0 bases, leaving 14 bases between the germline ends. Germline V CDR1 and CDR2: ENHRY, SYGVKD. CDR3 sequence (DNA): TGTGCCATCCATCAGGGAGACACCTCCTACGAGCAGTACTTC. Its translation is CAIHQGDTSYEQYF.

This clonotype was seen only a few times. A much bigger clone sits one base away, suggesting this may be a read error. The chain couples TRBV4-1 to TRBJ2-5; D is perhaps TRBD1 (5 bases). The CDR3 spans 15 residues. CDR1 and CDR2 from the germline V gene are MGHRA and YSYEKL. Trimming took 0 bases from V and 5 from J, leaving 13 bases between them. The CDR3, as DNA: TGCGCCAGCAGCCAAGATAGACAGTACGGTGAGACCCAGTACTTC. This encodes CASSQDRQYGETQYF.

The CDR3 DNA follows: TGCAGCGTTGGGACAGGGGGGTGGGAGACCCAGTACTTC. Translation: CSVGTGGWETQYF. This sequence joins TRBV29-1 and TRBJ2-5, with 10 bases fitting TRBD1. The CDR3 loop spans 13 amino acids. V lost 4 bases, J lost 5 bases, and 4 bases stayed unmatched. Germline V gives CDR1 SQVTM, CDR2 ANQGSEA.

This clonotype was seen more than once but under ten times. V usage is TRBV5-1 and J usage is TRBJ2-1; 9 bases fit TRBD1. CDR3 size: 15 residues. Germline CDR1 is SGHRS and CDR2 is YFSETQ. The V segment lost 1 base and the J segment 6 bases; nucleotides outside the gene matches: 5. The CDR3 nucleotides are TGCGCCAGCAGCTTGTGGGACAGGGTCCCCAATGAGCAGTTCTTC. It specifies CASSLWDRVPNEQFF.

This clonotype appeared a few times. This sequence joins TRBV6-2 or TRBV6-3 and TRBJ2-3; the D gene could be TRBD1 or TRBD2 (5 bases each). V lost 5 bases to trimming and J lost 1 base, with 13 bases between them. This CDR3 has 15 residues. Germline V lookup: CDR1 MNHEY, CDR2 SVGEGT. CDR3 DNA: TGTGCCAGCAGTGCCAGAGGGGCGCGCACAGATACGCAGTATTTT. Protein sequence: CASSARGARTDTQYF.

This sequence joins TRBV12-3 or TRBV12-4 and TRBJ2-7, with TRBD2 matching over 13 bases. The CDR3 totals 16 residues. V gave up 7 bases and J gave up 4 bases; unmatched junction bases: 10. CDR3 in DNA: TGTGCCAGCACCAAATCGACTAGCGGGAGGAGGTACGAGCAGTACTTC. It is translated as CASTKSTSGRRYEQYF.

This clonotype is termed hyperexpanded. V is TRBV20-1 and J is TRBJ2-1, with D perhaps assigned TRBD1 or TRBD2 (5 bases each). Trimming left V 6 bases short and J 3 bases short, with 18 bases between. CDR3 length: 15 residues. Germline V CDR1 and CDR2: DFQATT, SNEGSKA (reference sequence). The CDR3 loop is CSAMYRRGLYNEQFF. CDR3 DNA sequence: TGCAGTGCCATGTATCGACGGGGCCTCTACAATGAGCAGTTCTTC.

The V gene is TRBV28, the J gene TRBJ2-3; 10 nucleotides align to TRBD2. J gave up 3 bases and V 5 bases, and 5 bases lay outside the gene matches. The CDR3 length is 15 residues. Germline assignment: CDR1 MDHEN and CDR2 SYDVKM. The CDR3 protein is CASSDTSGMTDTQYF. The CDR3 DNA reads TGTGCCAGCAGTGACACTAGCGGGATGACAGATACGCAGTATTTT.

This clonotype has only a few counts. The chain employs TRBV4-1 and TRBJ2-3; D is tentatively TRBD1 or TRBD2 (5 bases each). The CDR3 runs 17 residues. Per the germline V gene, CDR1 is MGHRA and CDR2 is YSYEKL. The V and J ends lost 4 bases and 0 bases respectively, with 17 bases between them. The CDR3, as DNA: TGCGCCAGCAGCCCTTGGGGCAGCGGAGGTAGCACAGATACGCAGTATTTT. Translating gives CASSPWGSGGSTDTQYF.

The chain employs TRBV20-1 and TRBJ2-5; TRBD1 might be the D (6 bases). The germline V and J ends were trimmed by 3 bases and 11 bases, with 22 bases remaining between them. The length of the CDR3 is 14 residues. Germline values: CDR1 DFQATT, CDR2 SNEGSKA (reference sequence). The CDR3: CSASRSTGRNEQYF. The CDR3 nucleotides are TGCAGTGCTAGTAGATCGACAGGAAGGAATGAGCAGTACTTC.

The gene calls are TRBV5-1 and TRBJ2-1; D call uncertain. From germline, CDR1 is SGHRS and CDR2 YFSETQ. CDR3 size: 12 residues. V gave up 2 bases and J gave up 10 bases, with 10 bases separating them. The chain's CDR3 is CASSFISREQFF. The CDR3 DNA reads as TGCGCCAGCAGCTTTATCAGTCGGGAGCAGTTCTTC.

The gene calls are TRBV20-1 and TRBJ1-2, with D possibly matching TRBD1 (5 bases). Trimming cost V 5 bases and J 6 bases, with 19 bases left between them. Germline assignment: CDR1 DFQATT and CDR2 SNEGSKA (reference sequence). This CDR3 contains 14 residues. The chain's CDR3 is CSAEKPGRQNGYTF. For the CDR3, the DNA is TGCAGTGCTGAGAAACCAGGGAGACAGAATGGCTACACCTTC.

This clonotype was observed a handful of times. A single base separates this from a much larger clone, so it may be a read error. CDR3 protein: CSANKGAYNEQYF. DNA of the CDR3: TGCAGTGCTAATAAGGGAGCTTACAATGAGCAGTACTTC. The chain links TRBV20-1 to TRBJ2-7, with D perhaps TRBD2 (5 bases). This CDR3 has 13 amino acids. In germline, CDR1 is DFQATT, CDR2 SNEGSKA (reference sequence). V was shortened by 4 bases and J by 7 bases, with 17 bases between the two germline ends.

For the CDR3, the DNA is TGTGCCAGCAGCTTTCTGGGGAGTCAAGGCGAGCAGTACTTC. Its translation is CASSFLGSQGEQYF. This chain joins TRBV7-8 and TRBJ2-5; D may be TRBD2 (5 bases). The DNA end favors TRBJ2-7, so the J call may be wrong. This CDR3 contains 14 residues. Germline V lookup: CDR1 SGHVS, CDR2 FQNEAQ.

The chain recombines TRBV21-1 with TRBJ2-1; TRBD2, the D gene given by the table, was not confirmed from the DNA. TRBV21-1 is shown as a pseudogene. This CDR3 has 21 amino acids. Written as DNA, the CDR3 is TGTGCCAGCAGCAAAAGTAGGGGACTAGCGGGAGTAGGTGGTTCCTACAATGAGCAGTTCTTC. Its protein is CASSKSRGLAGVGGSYNEQFF.

V is TRBV5-1 and J is TRBJ2-1; 12 bases agree with TRBD2. Germline CDR1 SGHRS, CDR2 YFSETQ. This CDR3 has 16 amino acids. Losses at the gene ends were 4 bases for V and 5 bases for J; bases not matched to a gene: 7. CDR3: CASSERLAGVHNEQFF. The CDR3 DNA sequence: TGCGCCAGCAGCGAACGACTAGCGGGAGTCCACAATGAGCAGTTCTTC.

This chain connects TRBV12-3 or TRBV12-4 to TRBJ2-2; D is uncertain. The CDR3 covers 13 residues. V was cut by 2 bases and J by 6 bases, with 7 bases left in between. The CDR3 is CASSLSAAGELFF. The CDR3, as DNA: TGTGCCAGCAGTTTAAGTGCCGCCGGGGAGCTGTTTTTT.